The T cell receptor (beta chain) described here comes from a study of blood T cell repertoires in COVID-19. Authors' analysis steps: Amplification with reference gene primers provided the estimates of nucleated cell counts. Assay: immunoSEQ multiplex PCR; the TCRdb copy retains only in-frame clones and omits some. V and J calls plus clone size are reproduced from that table; the DNA served to infer D and trimming. The sample lists hundreds of thousands of clones, approximately 88% occurring once. This TCR derives from a woman in her forties who had recovered from COVID-19. The sample was PBMCs or T cells enriched from blood (not recorded which).

The CDR3 DNA is TGTGCCAGTAGTACAACTAACTATGGCTACACCTTC. Its protein product is CASSTTNYGYTF. The rearrangement uses TRBV19 and TRBJ1-2, with no clear D. This CDR3 spans 12 amino acids. CDR1 and CDR2 from the germline V gene are LNHDA and SQIVND (reference sequence). The V and J ends lost 4 bases and 0 bases respectively, with 3 bases between them. Combining the CDR3 with reference TRBV19 and TRBJ1-2 gives the whole variable domain DGGITQSPKYLFRKEGQNVTLSCEQNLNHDAMYWYRQDPGQGLRLIYYSQIVNDFQKGDIAEGYSVSREKKESFPLTVTSAQKNPTAFYLCASSTTNYGYTFGSGTRLTVV.